This T cell receptor (beta chain) derives from a study of radiation and T cells in renal cell carcinoma. Whole-study results and caveats: In blood, top tumor clones expanded by 2 weeks, shrinking by 4.

As for time point: baseline pretreatment blood. The treatment: 15 Gy SBRT to primary tumor, nephrectomy 4 weeks later. Sequenced by immunoSEQ multiplex PCR; TCRdb stores in-frame clones only, minus some. The sample records over 120,000 clones, roughly 88% being singletons. CDR3 length equals 15 residues. V shed 4 bases, J shed 7 bases, and the junction held 9 bases outside the gene matches. Germline loops: CDR1 SGHDT, CDR2 YYEEEE. A note on this clone: Its matching antigen is unknown.

This chain connects TRBV5-6 to TRBJ1-5, with 9 bases matching TRBD1. Source: blood, taken from a patient whose treatment included radiotherapy and nephrectomy. This TCR was recovered from a woman aged 50 to 65 with renal cell carcinoma. CDR3 in DNA: TGTGCCAGCAGCGTAACTACAGGGGGCGGGCAGCCCCAGCATTTT. Its translation: CASSVTTGGGQPQHF. Combining the CDR3 with reference TRBV5-6 and TRBJ1-5 gives the whole variable domain DAGVTQSPTHLIKTRGQQVTLRCSPKSGHDTVSWYQQALGQGPQFIFQYYEEEERQRGNFPDRFSGHQFPNYSSELNVNALLLGDSALYLCASSVTTGGGQPQHFGDGTRLSIL.